The sample holds many counts of the clone carrying this T cell receptor beta chain. Its antigen is unknown. Graves' hyperthyroidism qualified as stable when ophthalmopathy did not progress within 18 months. Uncontrolled infection, other autoimmune disease, pregnancy or lactation disqualified patients from enrolment. This sample stems from a study of T cells in Graves' hyperthyroidism and ophthalmopathy. Study-wide points: Blood also contained most expanded thyroid clonotypes above 0.001. In the analysis, a 13 V-J model separated ophthalmopathy from stable hyperthyroidism.

CDR1 is GTSNPN and CDR2 is SVGIG in the germline V gene (reference sequence). After removal of 0 bases from V and 4 bases from J, the junction contained 6 bases not matched to a gene. CDR3 length equals 16 residues. Amplified TCR beta CDR3 regions came from RNA transcripts. First-round RT-PCR targeting the TCR CDR3 was performed with the HTBI primer set. One entry per CDR3 protein, called by TCRdb with MiXCR from the multiplex PCR reads. The sample includes about 620,000 distinct CDR3 sequences, around 15% of them seen just once. The sample consisted of blood. The TCR comes from a woman aged 30 to 39 with Graves' hyperthyroidism. The J gene is TRBJ2-1, the V gene TRBV30; 10 nucleotides agree with TRBD2. Here the CDR3 DNA reads TGTGCCTGGAGTGTTTGGTCTAGCGGGAGTTACAATGAGCAGTTCTTC. This codes for CAWSVWSSGSYNEQFF.